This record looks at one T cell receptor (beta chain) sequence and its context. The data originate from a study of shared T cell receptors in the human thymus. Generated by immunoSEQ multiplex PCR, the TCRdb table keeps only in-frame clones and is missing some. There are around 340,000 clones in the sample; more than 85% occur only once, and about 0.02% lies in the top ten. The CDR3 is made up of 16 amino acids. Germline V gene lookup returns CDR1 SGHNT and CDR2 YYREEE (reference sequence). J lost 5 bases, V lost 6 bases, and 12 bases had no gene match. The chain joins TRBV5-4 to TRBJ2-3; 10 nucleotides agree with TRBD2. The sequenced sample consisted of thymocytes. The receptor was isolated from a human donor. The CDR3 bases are TGTGCCAGCAAACCGCCCAATAGCGGGAGGATAGATACGCAGTATTTT. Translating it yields CASKPPNSGRIDTQYF.